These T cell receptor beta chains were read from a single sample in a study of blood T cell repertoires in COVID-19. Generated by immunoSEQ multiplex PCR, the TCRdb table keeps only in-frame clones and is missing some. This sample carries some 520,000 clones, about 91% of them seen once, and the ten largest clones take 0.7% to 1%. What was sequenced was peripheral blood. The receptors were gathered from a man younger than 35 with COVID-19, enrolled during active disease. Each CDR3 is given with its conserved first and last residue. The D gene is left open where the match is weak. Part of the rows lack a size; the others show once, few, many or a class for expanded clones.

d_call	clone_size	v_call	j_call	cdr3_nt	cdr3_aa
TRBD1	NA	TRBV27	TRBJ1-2	TGTGCCAGCAGCACCTTGAGGGGGCGAATAAACTATGGCTACACCTTC	CASSTLRGRINYGYTF
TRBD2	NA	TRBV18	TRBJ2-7	TGTGCCAGCTCACCACCGGGACTAGCGGGTGACGAGCAGTACTTC	CASSPPGLAGDEQYF
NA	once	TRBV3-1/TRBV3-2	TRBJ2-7	TGTGCCAGCAGCCCCCGTCGGGGCTCCTACGAGCAGTACTTC	CASSPRRGSYEQYF
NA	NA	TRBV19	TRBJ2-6	TGTGCCAGTAGATCGACAGGCGGACATAGTGGGGCCAACGTCCTGACTTTC	CASRSTGGHSGANVLTF
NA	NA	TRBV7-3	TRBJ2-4	TGTGCCAGCAGCTTAGGGCCAACAAATTCAGCCAAAAACATTCAGTACTTC	CASSLGPTNSAKNIQYF
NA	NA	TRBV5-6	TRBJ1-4	TGTGCCAGCAGCTTGGGGGGGCGAAAACTGTTTTTT	CASSLGGRKLFF
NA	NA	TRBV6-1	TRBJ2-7	TGTGCCAGCAGTGAATCGGCAGGCCCCTACGAGCAGTACTTC	CASSESAGPYEQYF
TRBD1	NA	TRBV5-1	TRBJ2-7	TGCGCCAGCAGACCCGCGGGACAGGGATACGAGCAGTACTTC	CASRPAGQGYEQYF
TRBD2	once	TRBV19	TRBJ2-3	TGTGCCAGTAGTGCTAGCGGGGGGCCCACAGATACGCAGTATTTT	CASSASGGPTDTQYF
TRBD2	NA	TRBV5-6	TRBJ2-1	TGTGCCAGCAGGGGACTAGCGGAGAATGAGCAGTTCTTC	CASRGLAENEQFF
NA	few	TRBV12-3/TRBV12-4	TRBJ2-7	TGTGCCAGCAGTTTAGAACTAGCTAACGAGCAGTACTTC	CASSLELANEQYF
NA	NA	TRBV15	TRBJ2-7	TGTGCCACCAGCAGATCTTGGGGGGATGGCTACGAGCAGTACTTC	CATSRSWGDGYEQYF
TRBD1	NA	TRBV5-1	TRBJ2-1	TGCGCCAGCAGCACGGACAGGTACAATGAGCAGTTCTTC	CASSTDRYNEQFF
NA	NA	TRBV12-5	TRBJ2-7	TGTGCTAGTGGTTTGGGGGCAGGGCACGAGCAGTACTTC	CASGLGAGHEQYF
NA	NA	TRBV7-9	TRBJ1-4	TGTGCCAGCAGCTTAGTGGGGGCCCTTAATGAAAAACTGTTTTTT	CASSLVGALNEKLFF
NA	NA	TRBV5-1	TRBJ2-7	TGCGCCAGCAGCTTGGCCGCCGGTTCCGAGCAGTACTTC	CASSLAAGSEQYF
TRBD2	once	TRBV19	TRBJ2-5	TGTGCCAGTAGTAATCCACTAGCGGGAGGGCCGGAGACCCAGTACTTC	CASSNPLAGGPETQYF